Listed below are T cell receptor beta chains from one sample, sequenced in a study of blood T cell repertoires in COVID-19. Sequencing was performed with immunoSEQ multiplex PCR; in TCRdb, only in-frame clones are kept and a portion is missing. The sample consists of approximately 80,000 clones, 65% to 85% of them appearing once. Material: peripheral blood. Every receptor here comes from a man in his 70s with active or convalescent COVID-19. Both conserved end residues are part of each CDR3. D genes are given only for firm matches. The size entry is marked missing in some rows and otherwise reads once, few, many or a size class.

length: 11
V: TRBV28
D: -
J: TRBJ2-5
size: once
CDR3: CASSFIETQYF
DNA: TGTGCCAGCAGTTTCATAGAGACCCAGTACTTC

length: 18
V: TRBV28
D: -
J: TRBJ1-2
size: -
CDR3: CASGLGRGYGGTNYGYTF
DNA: TGTGCCAGCGGATTGGGCCGGGGTTACGGGGGGACTAACTATGGCTACACCTTC

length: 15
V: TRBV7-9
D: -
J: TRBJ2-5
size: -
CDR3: CASSLDWVEGETQYF
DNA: TGTGCCAGCAGCTTAGATTGGGTGGAGGGAGAGACCCAGTACTTC

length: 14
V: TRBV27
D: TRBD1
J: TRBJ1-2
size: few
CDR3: CASSQGQGDAGYTF
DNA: TGTGCCAGCAGTCAAGGACAGGGGGACGCTGGCTACACCTTC

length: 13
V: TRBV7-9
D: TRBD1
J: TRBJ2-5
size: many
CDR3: CASSLGTEETQYF
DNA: TGTGCCAGCAGCTTGGGGACAGAAGAGACCCAGTACTTC

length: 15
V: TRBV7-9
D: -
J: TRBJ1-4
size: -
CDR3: CASSLAGTMSEKLFF
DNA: TGTGCCAGCAGCCTGGCTGGGACAATGTCTGAAAAACTGTTTTTT

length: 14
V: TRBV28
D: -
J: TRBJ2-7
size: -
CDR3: CASRPTDRGYEQYF
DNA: TGTGCCAGCAGGCCGACGGACCGCGGGTACGAGCAGTACTTC

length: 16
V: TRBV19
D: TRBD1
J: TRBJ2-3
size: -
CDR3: CASSKGTVKGTDTQYF
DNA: TGTGCCAGTAGCAAGGGGACAGTAAAAGGCACAGATACGCAGTATTTT

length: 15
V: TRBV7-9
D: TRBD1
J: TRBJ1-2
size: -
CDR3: CASSPSGDRAYGYTF
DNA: TGTGCCAGCAGCCCGAGTGGGGACAGGGCATATGGCTACACCTTC

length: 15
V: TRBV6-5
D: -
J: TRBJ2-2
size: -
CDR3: CASSYIRGAGGELFF
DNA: TGTGCCAGCAGTTATATTCGGGGGGCCGGCGGGGAGCTGTTTTTT

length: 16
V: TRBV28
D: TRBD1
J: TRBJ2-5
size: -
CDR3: CASRTQGAIRRETQYF
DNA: TGTGCCAGCAGAACCCAGGGGGCGATAAGACGGGAGACCCAGTACTTC

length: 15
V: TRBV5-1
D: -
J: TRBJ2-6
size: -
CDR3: CASSYSGPGANVLTF
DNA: TGCGCCAGCAGCTACTCAGGGCCTGGGGCCAACGTCCTGACTTTC

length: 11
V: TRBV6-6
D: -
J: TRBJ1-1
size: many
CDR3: CASSYGPEAFF
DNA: TGTGCCAGCAGTTATGGGCCCGAAGCTTTCTTT

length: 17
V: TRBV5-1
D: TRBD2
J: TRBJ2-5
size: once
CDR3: CASSLSPSGGVTETQYF
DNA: TGCGCCAGCAGCTTGTCCCCTAGCGGGGGGGTTACGGAGACCCAGTACTTC

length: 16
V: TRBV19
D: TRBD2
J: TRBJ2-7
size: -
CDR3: CASSIQGGGARYEQYF
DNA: TGTGCCAGTAGTATACAAGGCGGGGGGGCCAGGTACGAGCAGTACTTC

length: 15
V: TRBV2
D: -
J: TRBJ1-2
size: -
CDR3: CASSILGFPNYGYTF
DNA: TGTGCCAGCAGTATTCTAGGATTCCCTAACTATGGCTACACCTTC

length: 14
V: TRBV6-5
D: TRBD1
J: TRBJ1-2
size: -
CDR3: CASIRDRGPYGYTF
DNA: TGTGCCAGCATCCGGGACAGGGGGCCATATGGCTACACCTTC

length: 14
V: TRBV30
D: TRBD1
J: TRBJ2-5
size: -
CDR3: CAWSVVSRRQGQYF
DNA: TGTGCCTGGAGTGTGGTGTCTAGAAGACAGGGCCAGTACTTC

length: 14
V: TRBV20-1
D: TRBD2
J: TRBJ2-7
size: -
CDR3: CSASFLAGPYEQYF
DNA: TGCAGTGCTAGTTTCCTAGCGGGGCCCTACGAGCAGTACTTC

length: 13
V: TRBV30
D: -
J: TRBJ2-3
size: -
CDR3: CAWTKGVSDTQYF
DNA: TGTGCCTGGACTAAGGGGGTGTCAGATACGCAGTATTTT

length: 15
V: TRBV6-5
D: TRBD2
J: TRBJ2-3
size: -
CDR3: CASRLTSGPPDTQYF
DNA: TGTGCCAGCAGGCTGACTAGCGGTCCCCCGGATACGCAGTATTTT

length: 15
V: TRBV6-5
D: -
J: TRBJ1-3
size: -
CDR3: CASSRSPGAGNTIYF
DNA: TGTGCCAGCAGTCGAAGCCCAGGGGCTGGAAACACCATATATTTT

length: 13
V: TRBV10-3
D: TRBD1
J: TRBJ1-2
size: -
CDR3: CAISSGTDYGYTF
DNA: TGTGCCATCAGCTCCGGGACAGACTATGGCTACACCTTC

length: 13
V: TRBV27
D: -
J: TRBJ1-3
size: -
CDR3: CASKDSSGNTIYF
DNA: TGTGCCAGCAAGGACAGCTCTGGAAACACCATATATTTT

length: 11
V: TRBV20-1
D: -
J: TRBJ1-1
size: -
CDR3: CSAQLQGTAFF
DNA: TGCAGTGCCCAACTTCAGGGTACTGCTTTCTTT

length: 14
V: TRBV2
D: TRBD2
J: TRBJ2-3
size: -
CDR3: CAVSPRAGGDTQYF
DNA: TGTGCCGTATCCCCGCGAGCGGGGGGAGATACGCAGTATTTT

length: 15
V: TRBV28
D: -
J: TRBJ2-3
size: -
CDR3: CASSSGGLTKDTQYF
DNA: TGTGCCAGCAGTTCTGGAGGGCTTACGAAAGATACGCAGTATTTT

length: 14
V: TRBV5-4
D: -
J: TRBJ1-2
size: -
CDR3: CASSLDPINYGHTF
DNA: TGTGCCAGCAGCTTGGATCCTATTAACTATGGCCACACCTTC

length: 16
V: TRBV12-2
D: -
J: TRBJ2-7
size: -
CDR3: CASRLVGTGKNYEQYF
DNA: TGTGCAAGTCGCTTAGTCGGCACAGGTAAAAACTACGAGCAGTACTTC

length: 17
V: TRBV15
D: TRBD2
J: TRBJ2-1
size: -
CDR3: CATSRDRGTSFYNEQFF
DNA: TGTGCCACCAGCAGAGATCGGGGGACTAGCTTCTACAATGAGCAGTTCTTC

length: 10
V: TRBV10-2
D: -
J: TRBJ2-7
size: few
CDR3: CASGGYEQYF
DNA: TGCGCCAGCGGAGGCTACGAGCAGTACTTC

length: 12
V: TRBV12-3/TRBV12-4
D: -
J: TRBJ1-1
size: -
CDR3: CASSLGDYEAFF
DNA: TGTGCCAGCAGTTTAGGGGACTATGAAGCTTTCTTT

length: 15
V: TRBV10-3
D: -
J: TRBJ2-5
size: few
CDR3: CAINSPSRGQETQYF
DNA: TGTGCCATCAACAGCCCCTCCCGGGGGCAAGAGACCCAGTACTTC

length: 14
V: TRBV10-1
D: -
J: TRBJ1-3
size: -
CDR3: CATHRRGSGNTIYF
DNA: TGCGCCACACATAGGAGGGGATCTGGAAACACCATATATTTT

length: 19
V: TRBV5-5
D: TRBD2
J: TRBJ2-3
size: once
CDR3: CASSLRVPWDYVVTDTQYF
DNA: TGTGCCAGCAGCTTGAGGGTCCCTTGGGACTACGTGGTTACAGATACGCAGTATTTT

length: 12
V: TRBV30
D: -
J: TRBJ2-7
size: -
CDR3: CAWISDSYEQYF
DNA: TGTGCCTGGATTTCGGACAGCTACGAGCAGTACTTC

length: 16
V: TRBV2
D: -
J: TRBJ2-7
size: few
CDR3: CASSGGVPGYGYEQYF
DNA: TGTGCCAGCAGTGGGGGGGTACCAGGGTACGGCTACGAGCAGTACTTC

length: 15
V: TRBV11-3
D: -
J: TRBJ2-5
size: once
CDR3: CASSLRGRVSETQYF
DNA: TGTGCCAGCAGCTTGAGAGGGCGCGTTTCAGAGACCCAGTACTTC

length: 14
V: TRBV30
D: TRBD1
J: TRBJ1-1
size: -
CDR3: CASTRDSMNTEAFF
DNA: TGTGCCTCTACTAGGGACAGCATGAACACTGAAGCTTTCTTT

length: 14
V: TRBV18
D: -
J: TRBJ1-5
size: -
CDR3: CASSPRGTNQPQHF
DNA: TGTGCCAGCTCACCTAGGGGGACCAATCAGCCCCAGCATTTT

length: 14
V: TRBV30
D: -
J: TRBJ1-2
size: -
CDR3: CACTRGRANYGYTF
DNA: TGTGCCTGTACCAGGGGTAGAGCTAACTATGGCTACACCTTC

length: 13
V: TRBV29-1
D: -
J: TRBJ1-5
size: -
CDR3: CSVTGVGNQPQHF
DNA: TGCAGCGTTACGGGGGTGGGCAATCAGCCCCAGCATTTT

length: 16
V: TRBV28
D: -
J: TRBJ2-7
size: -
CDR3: CASSLWASQELNEQYF
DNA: TGTGCCAGCAGTTTATGGGCTTCACAGGAATTGAACGAGCAGTACTTC

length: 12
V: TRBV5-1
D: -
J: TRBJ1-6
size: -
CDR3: CASSAGNSPLHF
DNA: TGCGCCAGCAGCGCGGGCAATTCACCCCTCCACTTT

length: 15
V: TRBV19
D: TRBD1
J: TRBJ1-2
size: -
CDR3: CASSDAGTGVYGYTF
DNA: TGTGCCAGTAGTGACGCCGGGACAGGGGTCTATGGCTACACCTTC

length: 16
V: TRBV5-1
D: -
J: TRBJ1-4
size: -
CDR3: CASSPDSQRTNEKLFF
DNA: TGCGCCAGCAGCCCGGACTCCCAGAGGACTAATGAAAAACTGTTTTTT

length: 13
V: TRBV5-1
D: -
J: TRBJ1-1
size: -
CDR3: CASSLAVDTEAFF
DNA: TGCGCCAGCAGCTTAGCGGTGGACACTGAAGCTTTCTTT

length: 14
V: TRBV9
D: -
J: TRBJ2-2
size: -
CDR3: CASVRGGPTGELFF
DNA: TGTGCCAGCGTAAGGGGGGGCCCCACCGGGGAGCTGTTTTTT

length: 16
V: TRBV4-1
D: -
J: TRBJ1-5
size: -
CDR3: CASSQELPYSNQPQHF
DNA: TGCGCCAGCAGCCAAGAACTGCCATATAGCAATCAGCCCCAGCATTTT

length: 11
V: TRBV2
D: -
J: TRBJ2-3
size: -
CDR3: CASSRADTQYF
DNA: TGTGCCAGCAGCCGGGCAGATACGCAGTATTTT

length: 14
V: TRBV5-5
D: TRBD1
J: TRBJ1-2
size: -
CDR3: CASSMDRGNYGYTF
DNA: TGTGCCAGCAGCATGGACAGGGGCAACTATGGCTACACCTTC

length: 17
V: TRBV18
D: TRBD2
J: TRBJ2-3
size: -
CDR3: CASSTRTSVDDTDTQYF
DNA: TGTGCCAGCTCAACCCGGACTAGCGTGGACGACACAGATACGCAGTATTTT

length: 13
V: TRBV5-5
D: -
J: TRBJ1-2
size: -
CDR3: CASSLARAYGYTF
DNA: TGTGCCAGCAGCTTGGCCAGGGCCTATGGCTACACCTTC

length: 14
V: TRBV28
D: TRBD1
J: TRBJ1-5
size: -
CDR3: CASSGTGGHQPQHF
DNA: TGTGCCAGCAGTGGGACAGGGGGCCATCAGCCCCAGCATTTT